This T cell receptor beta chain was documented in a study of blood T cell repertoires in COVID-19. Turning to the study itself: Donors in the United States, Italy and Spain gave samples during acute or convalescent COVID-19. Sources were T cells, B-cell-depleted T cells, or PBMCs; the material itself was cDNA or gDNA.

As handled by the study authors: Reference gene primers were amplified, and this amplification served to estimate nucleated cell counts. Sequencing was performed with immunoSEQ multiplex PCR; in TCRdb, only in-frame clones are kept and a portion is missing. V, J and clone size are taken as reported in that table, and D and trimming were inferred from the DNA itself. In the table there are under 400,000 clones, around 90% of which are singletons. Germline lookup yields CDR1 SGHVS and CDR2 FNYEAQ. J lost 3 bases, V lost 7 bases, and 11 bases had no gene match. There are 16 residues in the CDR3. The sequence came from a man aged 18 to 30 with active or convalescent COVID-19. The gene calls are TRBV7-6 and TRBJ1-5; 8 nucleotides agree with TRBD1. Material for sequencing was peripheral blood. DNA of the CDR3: TGTGCCAGCAAACGAAGGTCAGGGGGCTACAATCAGCCCCAGCATTTT. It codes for CASKRRSGGYNQPQHF.